Listed below are T cell receptor beta chains from one sample, sequenced in a study of regulatory T cells in long-lasting Graves disease. TCRdb redid the calling of the multiplex PCR reads with MiXCR, one entry per CDR3 protein. The data contain 400,000 to 500,000 distinct CDR3 sequences, roughly 15% of them singletons. This sample also belongs to another study, concerning T cells in Graves' hyperthyroidism and ophthalmopathy.

The source material was peripheral blood mononuclear cells (PBMCs), sampled at new diagnosis, from a patient treated with antithyroid drugs. The receptors stem from a woman younger than 30 with Graves disease. Both conserved end residues are part of each CDR3. A D gene is named only where the DNA matches it firmly. A clone size is listed for some rows: how often the clone was seen (once, few, many), or a class if it is expanded.

>few|TRBV20-1|TRBD1|TRBJ1-4
CSAVEGAANEKLFF
TGCAGTGCGGTAGAGGGGGCAGCTAATGAAAAACTGTTTTTT
>few|TRBV25-1|TRBD1|TRBJ1-4
CASSERGQGNEKLFF
TGTGCCAGCAGTGAAAGGGGACAGGGGAATGAAAAACTGTTTTTT
>.|TRBV6-7|.|TRBJ2-1
CASNLGLEQFF
TGTGCCAGCAATCTAGGCCTTGAGCAGTTCTTC
>.|TRBV12-3/TRBV12-4|TRBD2|TRBJ2-3
CASSPRLAGGARDTQYF
TGTGCCAGCAGTCCCCGACTAGCGGGAGGAGCTCGGGATACGCAGTATTTT
>few|TRBV30|.|TRBJ2-7
CAWHRKGGEQYF
TGTGCCTGGCACCGGAAGGGTGGGGAGCAGTACTTC
>.|TRBV30|TRBD2|TRBJ2-1
CAWSAGTNYNEQFF
TGTGCCTGGAGTGCCGGGACTAACTACAATGAGCAGTTCTTC
>many|TRBV6-2/TRBV6-3|.|TRBJ1-2
CASSRNREGYGYTF
TGTGCCAGCAGTAGAAACAGGGAGGGCTATGGCTACACCTTC
>many|TRBV11-3|.|TRBJ2-3
CASSLERSTDTQYF
TGTGCCAGCAGCTTAGAAAGGAGCACAGATACGCAGTATTTT
>many|TRBV20-1|.|TRBJ2-2
CSATVWAGTGELFF
TGCAGTGCTACCGTTTGGGCGGGGACCGGGGAGCTGTTTTTT
>many|TRBV7-2|.|TRBJ2-1
CASSLRYNEQFF
TGTGCCAGCAGCTTACGGTACAATGAGCAGTTCTTC
>.|TRBV20-1|.|TRBJ2-4
CSVLGTANIQYF
TGCAGTGTTCTAGGGACGGCGAACATTCAGTACTTC